This T cell receptor beta chain was profiled in a study of T cell clonality in common variable immunodeficiency. Only in-frame clones appear in the TCRdb table, and some are missing; sequencing was by immunoSEQ multiplex PCR. This sample has tens of thousands of clones, each found more than once. The CDR3 is made up of 14 amino acids. Looked up from germline, CDR1 is LNHDA and CDR2 is SQIVND (reference sequence). With respect to this clone: The read terminates 3 residues before the CDR3 end, so the remaining end is supplied by the germline J gene.

This sequence joins TRBV19 and TRBJ1-4; D is possibly TRBD1 (5 bases). The sequencing input was peripheral blood mononuclear cells. This receptor was identified in a person aged 18-70 years in good health. CDR3: CACGESSGANVLFF. The sequenced CDR3 bases are TGTGCCTGTGGGGAGAGCTCTGGGGCCAACGTA.